This T cell receptor (beta chain) was captured by sequencing in a study of response to subunit inactivated influenza vaccine. Each CDR3 protein gets one entry after TCRdb re-called the RT-PCR reads with MiXCR. The sample contains under 950,000 distinct CDR3 sequences, about 20% of which appear only once. Germline V lookup: CDR1 SEHNR, CDR2 FQNEAQ (reference sequence). The CDR3 consists of 16 residues. V lost 6 bases to trimming and J lost 1 base, with 18 bases between them. The chain couples TRBV7-9 to TRBJ1-1; no definite D call. The material was PBMCs from blood, obtained roughly 5 days after vaccination. This TCR was recovered from a man in his fifties who received an inactivated influenza vaccine. The CDR3 coding sequence is TGTGCCAGCAGTTCAGCGGGCCGAGGTCCGAACACTGAAGCTTTCTTT. It encodes CASSSAGRGPNTEAFF.